These 28 T cell receptor beta chains originate from one sample sequenced in a study of blood T cell repertoires in COVID-19. TCRdb's copy holds only in-frame clones and misses some; the assay was immunoSEQ multiplex PCR. The data show approximately 120,000 clones, about 88% seen once. The specimen was peripheral blood. The receptors come from a woman of 80 years or more with acute or convalescent COVID-19.

This chain uses TRBV18 with TRBJ1-2; D is perhaps TRBD1 (6 bases). Deletions cut 6 bases from V and 7 bases from J, with 15 bases between. Germline loops: CDR1 KGHSH, CDR2 LQKENI. This CDR3 is built from 13 residues. CDR3 loop: CASSQDRFRGYTF. The CDR3, as DNA: TGTGCCAGCTCTCAAGACAGGTTTCGTGGCTACACCTTC.

The chain employs TRBV4-1 and TRBJ1-2, with D hard to call. The ends were cut back, 4 bases at V and 7 bases at J, with 13 bases in the middle. CDR1 and CDR2 (germline): MGHRA, YSYEKL. This CDR3 is 13 amino acids long. The CDR3 loop is CASSRAPGGGYTF. The CDR3 DNA follows: TGCGCCAGCAGCCGGGCCCCCGGAGGTGGCTACACCTTC.

This CDR3 is CATMLSGGGAETQYF. CDR3 coding DNA: TGTGCCACCATGTTATCTGGCGGGGGGGCGGAGACCCAGTACTTC. This chain joins TRBV24-1 and TRBJ2-5; 9 bases align to TRBD2. The CDR3 is 15 residues long. J gave up 5 bases and V 8 bases, and 11 bases lay outside the gene matches. In germline, CDR1 is KGHDR, CDR2 SFDVKD.

This rearrangement joins TRBV7-2 to TRBJ2-7, with 10 bases fitting TRBD2. Trimming cost V 6 bases and J 6 bases; bases outside gene matches: 8. Germline CDR1 SGHTA, CDR2 FQGNSA. The CDR3 runs to 14 residues. The CDR3 region is CASRQGLASVEQYF. The CDR3 DNA follows: TGTGCCAGCAGGCAGGGACTAGCGAGCGTCGAGCAGTACTTC.

This chain uses TRBV2 with TRBJ2-2; 9 bases agree with TRBD1. The CDR3 runs 17 residues. Germline V gene data show CDR1 as SNHLY and CDR2 as FYNNEI. J was trimmed by 0 bases and V by 5 bases; bases with no gene match: 7. CDR3 protein: CASSRPGTGTNTGELFF. CDR3 coding DNA: TGTGCCAGCAGTAGACCAGGGACAGGGACGAACACCGGGGAGCTGTTTTTT.

The rearrangement links TRBV29-1 to TRBJ1-4, with D maybe TRBD1 (5 bases). The CDR3 totals 15 residues. The V gene's germline CDR1 is SQVTM and CDR2 ANQGSEA. Trimming removed 5 bases at V and 0 bases at J, with 13 bases between. The CDR3 sequence: CSVRGPSATNEKLFF. The CDR3, as DNA: TGCAGCGTTAGGGGTCCGTCGGCAACTAATGAAAAACTGTTTTTT.

The chain joins TRBV5-4 to TRBJ2-7; 10 bases match TRBD1. Germline loops: CDR1 SGHNT, CDR2 YYREEE (reference sequence). With 3 bases clipped from V and 2 bases from J, the junction kept 5 bases outside the gene matches. The CDR3 runs to 15 residues. The CDR3 reads CASSSSGTGAYEQYF. CDR3 bases: TGTGCCAGCAGCTCCTCCGGGACAGGGGCCTACGAGCAGTACTTC. The whole variable domain, remainder taken from reference TRBV5-4 and TRBJ2-7, is ETGVTQSPTHLIKTRGQQVTLRCSSQSGHNTVSWYQQALGQGPQFIFQYYREEENGRGNFPPRFSGLQFPNYSSELNVNALELDDSALYLCASSSSGTGAYEQYFGPGTRLTVT.

The chain recombines TRBV5-6 with TRBJ2-5; 10 bases map to TRBD2. With V trimmed by 2 bases and J by 5 bases, 9 bases remained unmatched. The CDR3 has 16 amino acids. Germline lookup yields CDR1 SGHDT and CDR2 YYEEEE. In DNA form, the CDR3 reads TGTGCCAGCAGCTTAAAGACTAGCGGGCGGTTGGAGACCCAGTACTTC. Translated, it gives CASSLKTSGRLETQYF.

The chain carries TRBV12-3 or TRBV12-4 and TRBJ1-1; D is unresolved. CDR3 size: 12 residues. The V and J ends lost 5 bases and 6 bases respectively, with 10 bases between them. The chain's CDR3 is CASSPGRPEAFF. CDR3 bases: TGTGCCAGCAGTCCAGGTAGGCCTGAAGCTTTCTTT.

J is TRBJ2-7 and V is TRBV4-1; 10 nucleotides line up with TRBD1. CDR3 length: 17 amino acids. Germline V gene lookup returns CDR1 MGHRA and CDR2 YSYEKL. V was clipped by 4 bases and J by 4 bases; unmatched bases: 13. The DNA of the CDR3 is TGCGCCAGCAGCCGCTTCGGGACAGGGGATACACAGTACGAGCAGTACTTC. Translating it yields CASSRFGTGDTQYEQYF.

The chain carries TRBV5-4 and TRBJ1-6; 11 nucleotides match TRBD1. The V segment lost 0 bases and the J segment 9 bases; nucleotides outside the gene matches: 2. CDR3 length: 15 residues. Germline-derived CDR1 and CDR2 are SGHNT and YYREEE (reference sequence). This chain's CDR3 is CASSLEDRGLSPLHF. Written as DNA, the CDR3 is TGTGCCAGCAGCTTGGAGGACAGGGGGCTTTCACCCCTCCACTTT.

The V call is TRBV29-1, the J call TRBJ2-3; D remains unclear. The germline V gene encodes CDR1 SQVTM and CDR2 ANQGSEA. This CDR3 region has 13 residues. Deletions cut 1 base from V and 1 base from J, with 6 bases between. The CDR3 spells CSVEGSGTDTQYF. The CDR3 nucleotides read TGCAGCGTTGAAGGGAGCGGCACAGATACGCAGTATTTT.

The chain carries TRBV5-4 and TRBJ1-2; D is uncertain. V gave up 6 bases and J gave up 13 bases, with 19 bases separating them. Germline V gives CDR1 SGHNT, CDR2 YYREEE (reference sequence). CDR3 size: 12 residues. The CDR3 DNA is TGTGCCAGCATCGGGGAGAGTGGATACCGCACCTTC. It yields the protein CASIGESGYRTF.

This chain uses TRBV28 with TRBJ1-2; TRBD1 matches 7 bases. The CDR3 loop spans 13 amino acids. In germline, CDR1 is MDHEN, CDR2 SYDVKM. The trim removed 6 bases at V and 6 bases at J, leaving 7 bases unmatched. CDR3 region: CASRQTGTDGYTF. The CDR3 nucleotides are TGTGCCAGCAGACAGACAGGGACCGATGGCTACACCTTC.

V and J are TRBV28 and TRBJ2-7; TRBD1 is a possible D gene (6 bases). CDR1 and CDR2 from the germline V gene are MDHEN and SYDVKM. The CDR3 is made up of 13 amino acids. Trimming pared 7 bases from V and 5 bases from J, leaving 15 bases between. CDR3 loop: CASTYRVYDEQYF. In DNA form, the CDR3 reads TGTGCCAGCACCTACAGGGTTTATGACGAGCAGTACTTC.

The V and J genes are TRBV7-2 and TRBJ2-7; possibly TRBD1 for D (5 bases). The V and J ends lost 5 bases and 1 base respectively, with 9 bases between them. CDR3 length: 13 amino acids. Germline V gene sequence: CDR1 SGHTA, CDR2 FQGNSA. The CDR3, as DNA: TGTGCCAGCAGCCGTCGACAGTCCTACGAGCAGTACTTC. Translating it yields CASSRRQSYEQYF. Looking up the rest from reference TRBV7-2 and TRBJ2-7 gives the full variable domain: GAGVSQSPSNKVTEKGKDVELRCDPISGHTALYWYRQSLGQGLEFLIYFQGNSAPDKSGLPSDRFSAERTGGSVSTLTIQRTQQEDSAVYLCASSRRQSYEQYFGPGTRLTVT.

This clone was recorded a few times. This chain uses TRBV27 with TRBJ1-6; D is unclear. The CDR3 sequence is 17 residues long. Germline CDR1 reads MNHEY; CDR2 reads SMNVEV (reference sequence). V was pared by 0 bases and J by 0 bases, with 9 bases between. CDR3 in amino acids: CASSLSLLSSYNSPLHF. The DNA of the CDR3 is TGTGCCAGCAGTTTATCCCTTTTGAGCTCCTATAATTCACCCCTCCACTTT.

The V gene is TRBV5-1, the J gene TRBJ1-5; D unresolved. The CDR3 runs 13 residues. Germline lookup yields CDR1 SGHRS and CDR2 YFSETQ. Trimming pared 4 bases from V and 7 bases from J, leaving 12 bases between. Written as DNA, the CDR3 is TGCGCCAGCAGCGAGGAGGGCGGCCAGCCCCAGCATTTT. Translating it yields CASSEEGGQPQHF.

This chain joins TRBV12-3 or TRBV12-4 and TRBJ2-5, with no clear D. V was shortened by 3 bases and J by 4 bases, with 9 bases between the two germline ends. The CDR3 contains 13 residues. Here the CDR3 reads CASSLGRGETQYF. Written as DNA, the CDR3 is TGTGCCAGCAGTTTGGGTAGAGGAGAGACCCAGTACTTC.

The gene calls are TRBV12-3 or TRBV12-4 and TRBJ2-1, with D possibly matching TRBD1 (6 bases). The CDR3 runs 13 residues. V shed 7 bases and J shed 11 bases, with 18 bases lying between them. CDR3 sequence: CASNTFTGTKQFF. Written as DNA, the CDR3 is TGTGCCAGCAACACCTTCACAGGGACGAAGCAGTTCTTC.

The chain employs TRBV5-1 and TRBJ2-3, with 7 bases fitting TRBD2. CDR3 length: 15 residues. Germline CDR1 reads SGHRS; CDR2 reads YFSETQ. J was trimmed by 5 bases and V by 5 bases; bases with no gene match: 11. CDR3 sequence reads: CASRFSGFSKDTQYF. Written as DNA, the CDR3 is TGCGCCAGCAGATTTAGCGGGTTTTCTAAAGATACGCAGTATTTT.

J is TRBJ2-2 and V is TRBV9; tentatively, D is TRBD1 (6 bases). Germline V lookup: CDR1 SGDLS, CDR2 YYNGEE. V was shortened by 2 bases and J by 5 bases, with 10 bases between the two germline ends. The CDR3 sequence is 14 residues long. The CDR3 region is CASSVFQGTGELFF. CDR3 nucleotides: TGTGCCAGCAGCGTCTTCCAGGGGACCGGGGAGCTGTTTTTT.

This CDR3 reads CSAAKDRGYGYTF. CDR3 nucleotides: TGCAGCGCAGCCAAGGACAGGGGTTATGGCTACACCTTC. This rearrangement joins TRBV29-1 to TRBJ1-2; TRBD1 matches 9 bases. This CDR3 region has 13 residues. Losses at the gene ends were 7 bases for V and 5 bases for J; bases not matched to a gene: 8. CDR1 is SQVTM and CDR2 is ANQGSEA in the germline V gene.

The chain combines TRBV6-2 or TRBV6-3 with TRBJ1-5; the D is unclear. The V end lost 0 bases, the J end lost 2 bases, and 8 bases lay between the germline ends. Germline V gene data show CDR1 as MNHEY and CDR2 as SVGEGT. The CDR3 sequence is 15 residues long. Here the CDR3 reads CASSYSGRGNQPQHF. In DNA form, the CDR3 reads TGTGCCAGCAGTTACTCAGGGAGGGGCAATCAGCCCCAGCATTTT.

Written as DNA, the CDR3 is TGTGCCAGCAGCGTAGCTTCAGCGGGCGAGCAGTACTTC. It codes for CASSVASAGEQYF. The V and J genes are TRBV9 and TRBJ2-7; D perhaps matches TRBD2 (6 bases). Trimming pared 0 bases from V and 6 bases from J, leaving 10 bases between. The CDR3 extends over 13 amino acids. Germline V gene sequence: CDR1 SGDLS, CDR2 YYNGEE.

This chain links TRBV6-5 with TRBJ2-5; 14 bases fit TRBD2. The CDR3 covers 16 residues. Losses at the gene ends were 2 bases for V and 5 bases for J; bases not matched to a gene: 4. Germline CDR1 MNHEY, CDR2 SVGAGI. CDR3 amino acids: CASSYGTSGSFETQYF. CDR3 nucleotides: TGTGCCAGCAGTTACGGGACTAGCGGGAGTTTTGAGACCCAGTACTTC.

This rearrangement joins TRBV7-2 to TRBJ1-6; tentatively, D is TRBD1 (5 bases). Germline-derived CDR1 and CDR2 are SGHTA and FQGNSA. The CDR3 extends over 14 amino acids. V gave up 3 bases and J gave up 5 bases, with 8 bases separating them. The chain's CDR3 is CASSLGGNNSPLHF. The DNA of the CDR3 is TGTGCCAGCAGCTTGGGGGGTAATAATTCACCCCTCCACTTT.

This rearrangement joins TRBV7-6 to TRBJ2-3, with 8 positions matching TRBD1. From germline, CDR1 is SGHVS and CDR2 FNYEAQ. The CDR3 covers 15 residues. V lost 3 bases to trimming and J lost 4 bases; unmatched junction nucleotides: 6. The CDR3 sequence: CASSFGRGRSDTQYF. The CDR3, as DNA: TGTGCCAGCAGCTTCGGCAGGGGGCGTTCAGATACGCAGTATTTT.